This TCR beta chain was retrieved from a study of T cells in Graves' hyperthyroidism and ophthalmopathy. About this clonotype: The antigen remains undetermined.

Deletions cut 3 bases from V and 3 bases from J, with 14 bases between. This CDR3 spans 14 amino acids. The germline V gene encodes CDR1 DFQATT and CDR2 SNEGSKA (reference sequence). TCR beta CDR3 regions were amplified from RNA transcripts. The study used the HTBI primer set for a first-round RT-PCR of the TCR CDR3. TCRdb passed the multiplex PCR reads through MiXCR, listing each CDR3 protein once. The sample consists of about 480,000 distinct CDR3 sequences, roughly 22% of them appearing once. Study observations and caveats: The model predicted ophthalmopathy a median around six months before onset. Most thyroid clonotypes expanded above 0.001 were also detected in blood.

The study left out patients who had uncontrolled infection, other autoimmune disease, pregnancy or lactation. The authors obtained PBMCs from 10 ml of fresh peripheral blood. The material sequenced was blood. This clonotype originated in a woman between 70 and 85 years old with Graves' ophthalmopathy. The chain employs TRBV20-1 and TRBJ1-1, with D possibly being TRBD1 (6 bases). Here the CDR3 DNA reads TGCAGTGCTAGGGAGGCAGGGGCGCACACTGAAGCTTTCTTT. Protein: CSAREAGAHTEAFF.